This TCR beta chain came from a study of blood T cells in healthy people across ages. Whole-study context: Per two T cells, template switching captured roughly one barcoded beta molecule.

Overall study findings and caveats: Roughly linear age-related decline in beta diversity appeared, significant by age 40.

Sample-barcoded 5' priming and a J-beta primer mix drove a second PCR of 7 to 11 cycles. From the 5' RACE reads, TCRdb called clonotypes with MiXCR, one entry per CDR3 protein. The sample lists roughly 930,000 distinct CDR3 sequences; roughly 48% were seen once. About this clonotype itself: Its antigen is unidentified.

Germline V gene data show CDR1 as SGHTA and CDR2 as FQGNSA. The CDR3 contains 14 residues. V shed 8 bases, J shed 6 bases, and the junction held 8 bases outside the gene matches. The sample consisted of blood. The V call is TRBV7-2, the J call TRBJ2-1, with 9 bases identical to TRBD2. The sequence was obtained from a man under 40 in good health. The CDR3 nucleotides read TGTGCCAGCGAGGGGAGACTAGCGGTCAATGAGCAGTTCTTC. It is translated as CASEGRLAVNEQFF.